This section outlines one TCR beta chain sequence together with its context. The data are from a study of blood T cell repertoires in COVID-19. Generated by immunoSEQ multiplex PCR, the TCRdb table keeps only in-frame clones and is missing some. The sample carries about 190,000 clones, about 88% recorded once. The TCR comes from a woman aged 30 to 39 who had recovered from COVID-19. Sequenced sample: PBMCs or T cells enriched from blood (not recorded which).

CDR3 in amino acids: CASSLSSGSSYNEQFF. The CDR3 nucleotides read TGTGCCAGCAGCTTATCTAGCGGGAGCTCCTACAATGAGCAGTTCTTC. The chain employs TRBV7-3 and TRBJ2-1; 10 bases fit TRBD2. J gave up 0 bases and V 2 bases, and 1 base lay outside the gene matches. The CDR3 sequence is 16 residues long. Looked up from germline, CDR1 is SGHTA and CDR2 is FQGTGA.